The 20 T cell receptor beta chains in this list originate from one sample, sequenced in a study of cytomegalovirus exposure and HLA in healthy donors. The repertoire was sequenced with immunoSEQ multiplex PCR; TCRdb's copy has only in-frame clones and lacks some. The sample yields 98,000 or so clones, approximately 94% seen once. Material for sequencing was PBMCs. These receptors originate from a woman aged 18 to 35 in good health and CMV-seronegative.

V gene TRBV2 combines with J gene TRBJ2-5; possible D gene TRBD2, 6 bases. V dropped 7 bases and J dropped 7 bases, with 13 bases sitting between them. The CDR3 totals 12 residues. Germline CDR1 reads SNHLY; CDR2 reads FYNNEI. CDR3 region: CASNSQGGTQYF. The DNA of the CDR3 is TGTGCCAGCAATAGTCAGGGAGGGACCCAGTACTTC. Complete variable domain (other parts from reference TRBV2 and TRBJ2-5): EPEVTQTPSHQVTQMGQEVILRCVPISNHLYFYWYRQILGQKVEFLVSFYNNEISEKSEIFDDQFSVERPDGSNFTLKIRSTKLEDSAMYFCASNSQGGTQYFGPGTRLLVL.

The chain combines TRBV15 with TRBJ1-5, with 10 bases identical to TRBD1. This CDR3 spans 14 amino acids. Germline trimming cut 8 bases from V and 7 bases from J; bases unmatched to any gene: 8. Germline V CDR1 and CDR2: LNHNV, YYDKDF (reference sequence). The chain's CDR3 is CATSRQGAGQPQHF. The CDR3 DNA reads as TGTGCCACCTCCCGACAGGGGGCAGGCCAGCCCCAGCATTTT.

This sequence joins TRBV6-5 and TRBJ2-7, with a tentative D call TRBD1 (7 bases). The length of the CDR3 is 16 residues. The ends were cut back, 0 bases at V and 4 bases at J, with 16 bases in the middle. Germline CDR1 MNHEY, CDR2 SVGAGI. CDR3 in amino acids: CASSYSGGRGVYEQYF. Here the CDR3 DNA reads TGTGCCAGCAGTTACTCCGGAGGCAGGGGGGTTTACGAGCAGTACTTC.

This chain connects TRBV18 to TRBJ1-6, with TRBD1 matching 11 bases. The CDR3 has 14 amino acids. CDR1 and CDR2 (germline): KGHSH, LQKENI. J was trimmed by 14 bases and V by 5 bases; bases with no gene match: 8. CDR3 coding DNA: TGTGCCAGCTCAAAGGACAGGGGGCGGATTGCCCTCCACTTT. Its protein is CASSKDRGRIALHF.

CDR3: CASSLIQGAVGYTF. The CDR3 DNA follows: TGCGCCAGCAGCCTTATACAGGGGGCGGTCGGCTACACCTTC. This chain links TRBV5-1 with TRBJ1-2, with 9 bases fitting TRBD1. The germline V gene encodes CDR1 SGHRS and CDR2 YFSETQ. This CDR3 has 14 amino acids. V shed 4 bases and J 8 bases; nucleotides not matched to a gene: 9.

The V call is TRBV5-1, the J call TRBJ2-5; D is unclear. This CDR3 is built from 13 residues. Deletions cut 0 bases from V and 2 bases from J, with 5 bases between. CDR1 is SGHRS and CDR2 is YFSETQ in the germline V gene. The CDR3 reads CASSLATQETQYF. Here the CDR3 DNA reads TGCGCCAGCAGCTTGGCCACACAAGAGACCCAGTACTTC.

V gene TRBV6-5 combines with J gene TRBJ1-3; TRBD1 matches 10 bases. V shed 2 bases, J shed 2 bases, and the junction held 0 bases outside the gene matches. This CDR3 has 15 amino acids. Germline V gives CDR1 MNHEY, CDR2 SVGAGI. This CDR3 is CASSYGQGAGNTIYF. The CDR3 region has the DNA TGTGCCAGCAGTTACGGACAGGGGGCTGGAAACACCATATATTTT.

CDR3 DNA: TGTGCCAGCAGTGTAGGACTAGTTCGAGCCGGGGAGCTGTTTTTT. It yields the protein CASSVGLVRAGELFF. V is TRBV6-5 and J is TRBJ2-2; 7 bases map to TRBD2. Unmatched junction bases numbered 9, after V lost 5 bases and J lost 6 bases. The length of the CDR3 is 15 residues. Germline CDR1 reads MNHEY; CDR2 reads SVGAGI.

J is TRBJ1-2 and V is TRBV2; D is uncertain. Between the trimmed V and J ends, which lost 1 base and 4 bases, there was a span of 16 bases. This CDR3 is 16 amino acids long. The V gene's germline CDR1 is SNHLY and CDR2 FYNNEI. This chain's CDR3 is CASSEDVAPFGYGYTF. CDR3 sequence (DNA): TGTGCCAGCAGTGAAGATGTTGCGCCCTTCGGCTATGGCTACACCTTC.

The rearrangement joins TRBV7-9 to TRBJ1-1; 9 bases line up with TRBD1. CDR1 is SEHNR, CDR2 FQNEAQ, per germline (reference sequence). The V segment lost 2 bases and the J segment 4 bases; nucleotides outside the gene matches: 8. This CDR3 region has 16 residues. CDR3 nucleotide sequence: TGTGCCAGCAGCTTATACCCAACAGGGGGCCTCACTGAAGCTTTCTTT. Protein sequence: CASSLYPTGGLTEAFF. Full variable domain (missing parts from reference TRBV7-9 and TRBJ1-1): DTGVSQNPRHKITKRGQNVTFRCDPISEHNRLYWYRQTLGQGPEFLTYFQNEAQLEKSRLLSDRFSAERPKGSFSTLEIQRTEQGDSAMYLCASSLYPTGGLTEAFFGQGTRLTVV.

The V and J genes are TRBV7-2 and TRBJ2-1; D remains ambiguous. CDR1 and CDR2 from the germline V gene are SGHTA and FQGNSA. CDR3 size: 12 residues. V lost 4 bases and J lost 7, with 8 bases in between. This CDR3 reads CASSSQLNEQFF. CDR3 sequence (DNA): TGTGCCAGCAGCTCGCAGTTGAATGAGCAGTTCTTC.

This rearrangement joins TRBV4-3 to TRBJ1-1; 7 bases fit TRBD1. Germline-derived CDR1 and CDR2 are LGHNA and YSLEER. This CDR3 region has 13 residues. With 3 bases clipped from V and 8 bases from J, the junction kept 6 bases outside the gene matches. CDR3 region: CASSHTGVTEAFF. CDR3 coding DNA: TGCGCCAGCAGCCATACAGGGGTTACCGAAGCTTTCTTT.

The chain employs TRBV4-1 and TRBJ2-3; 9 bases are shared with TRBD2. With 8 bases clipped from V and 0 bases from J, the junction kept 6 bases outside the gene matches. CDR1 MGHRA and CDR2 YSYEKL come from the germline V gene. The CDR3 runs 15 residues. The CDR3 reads CASGLRGGSTDTQYF. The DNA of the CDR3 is TGCGCCAGCGGGCTGCGGGGGGGCAGCACAGATACGCAGTATTTT.

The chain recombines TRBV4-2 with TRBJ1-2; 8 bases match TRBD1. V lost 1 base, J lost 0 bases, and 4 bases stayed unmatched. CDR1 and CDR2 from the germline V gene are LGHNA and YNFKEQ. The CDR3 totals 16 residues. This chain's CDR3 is CASSQARQGTNYGYTF. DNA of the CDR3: TGTGCCAGCAGCCAAGCCCGACAGGGGACTAACTATGGCTACACCTTC.

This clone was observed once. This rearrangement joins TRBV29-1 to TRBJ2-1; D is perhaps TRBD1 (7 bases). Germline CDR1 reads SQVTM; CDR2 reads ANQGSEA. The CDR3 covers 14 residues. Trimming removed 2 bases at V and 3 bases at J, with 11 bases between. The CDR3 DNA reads TGCAGCGTTGAAAGGAGGGGGCTCTACAATGAGCAGTTCTTC. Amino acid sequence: CSVERRGLYNEQFF.

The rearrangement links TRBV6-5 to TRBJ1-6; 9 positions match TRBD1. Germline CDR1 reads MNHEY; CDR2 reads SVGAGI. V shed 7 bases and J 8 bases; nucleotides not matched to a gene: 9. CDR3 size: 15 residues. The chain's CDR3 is CASKLGQGFHSPLHF. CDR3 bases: TGTGCCAGCAAATTGGGACAGGGTTTTCATTCACCCCTCCACTTT.

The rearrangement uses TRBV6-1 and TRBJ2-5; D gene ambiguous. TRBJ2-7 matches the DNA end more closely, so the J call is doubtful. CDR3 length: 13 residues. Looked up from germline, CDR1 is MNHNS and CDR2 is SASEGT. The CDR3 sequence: CASSEYTLYEQYF. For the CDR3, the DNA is TGTGCCAGCAGTGAATATACTCTCTACGAGCAGTACTTC.

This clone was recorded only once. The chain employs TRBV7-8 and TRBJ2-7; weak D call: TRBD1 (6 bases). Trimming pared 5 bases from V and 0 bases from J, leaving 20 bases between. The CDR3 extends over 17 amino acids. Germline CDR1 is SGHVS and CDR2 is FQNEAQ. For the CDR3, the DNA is TGTGCCAGCAGCCAGACCCGAGGGGGTGGGAGCTCCTACGAGCAGTACTTC. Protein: CASSQTRGGGSSYEQYF.

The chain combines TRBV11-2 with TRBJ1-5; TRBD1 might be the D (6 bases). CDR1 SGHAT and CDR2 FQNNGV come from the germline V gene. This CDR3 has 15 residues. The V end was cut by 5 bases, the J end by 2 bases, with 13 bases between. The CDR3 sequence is CASSPSGVGNQPQHF. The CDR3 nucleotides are TGTGCCAGCAGCCCATCAGGGGTGGGCAATCAGCCCCAGCATTTT.

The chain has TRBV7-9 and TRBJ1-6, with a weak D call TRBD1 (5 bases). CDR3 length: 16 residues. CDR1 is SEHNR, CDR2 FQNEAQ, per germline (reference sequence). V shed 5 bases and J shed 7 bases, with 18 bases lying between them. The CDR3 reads CASSPNTGQRNSPLHF. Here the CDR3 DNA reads TGTGCCAGCAGCCCAAACACAGGACAAAGAAATTCACCCCTCCACTTT.